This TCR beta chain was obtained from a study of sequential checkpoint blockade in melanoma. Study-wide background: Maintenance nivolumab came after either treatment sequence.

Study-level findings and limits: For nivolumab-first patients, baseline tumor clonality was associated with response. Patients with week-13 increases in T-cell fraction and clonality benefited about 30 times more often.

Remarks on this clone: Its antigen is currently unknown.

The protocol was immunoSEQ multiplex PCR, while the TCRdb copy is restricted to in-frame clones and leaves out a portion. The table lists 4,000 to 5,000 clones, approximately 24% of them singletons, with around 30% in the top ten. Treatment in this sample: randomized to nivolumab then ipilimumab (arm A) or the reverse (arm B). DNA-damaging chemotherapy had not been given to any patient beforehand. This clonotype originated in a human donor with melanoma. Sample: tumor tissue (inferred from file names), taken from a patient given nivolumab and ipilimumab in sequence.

The CDR3 DNA reads as TGTGCCAGCAGCTTTACTAGCGGAACATACGAGCAGTACTTC. This gives the protein CASSFTSGTYEQYF. The chain links TRBV11-3 to TRBJ2-7; 8 positions match TRBD2. CDR3 size: 14 residues. V gave up 3 bases and J gave up 4 bases; unmatched junction bases: 5. Germline V CDR1 and CDR2: SGHNT, YENEEA.